Listed below are T cell receptor beta chains from one sample, sequenced in a study of cytomegalovirus exposure and HLA in healthy donors. Clones were sequenced by immunoSEQ multiplex PCR, and TCRdb holds only the in-frame ones, with some missing. Of 90,000 to 150,000 clones listed, 88% are singletons. The specimen was PBMCs. The receptors originated from a woman aged 18 to 35 in good health and CMV-seropositive. CDR3s leave out the opening cysteine and the closing phenylalanine or tryptophan. Some rows have no size entry. The others give once, few or many, or a class for an expanded clone.

>TRBV14|once|TRBJ1-2
ASSPLGGANYGYT
>TRBV2|NA|TRBJ2-3
ASRGTSGTDTQY
>TRBV27|once|TRBJ1-2
ASSRQGYNGYT
>TRBV9|NA|TRBJ2-1
ASSVVSVSSYNEQF
>TRBV6-5|once|TRBJ2-5
ASSQTSGEAETQY
>TRBV18|NA|TRBJ2-2
ASSPLQGQGTGELF
>TRBV6-1|NA|TRBJ2-5
ASSGQGKETQY
>TRBV7-3|NA|TRBJ2-1
ASSSSGIREQF
>TRBV7-9|NA|TRBJ1-2
ASSLAGDFNYGYT
>TRBV19|NA|TRBJ2-1
ASSKQGLAGIRNEQF
>TRBV14|NA|TRBJ2-5
ASSQARVGWRETQY
>TRBV4-2|NA|TRBJ2-1
ASSSVLAGVEGGIYNEQF
>TRBV6-1|NA|TRBJ1-1
ASIRGGPNTEAF
>TRBV4-2|NA|TRBJ2-1
ASSQELHVNEQF
>TRBV13|NA|TRBJ2-1
ASSLREIGNNEQF
>TRBV5-4|NA|TRBJ1-2
ASSDLYEVNYGYT
>TRBV6-1|NA|TRBJ2-3
ASSVGQGPTDTQY
>TRBV9|NA|TRBJ1-1
ASRGQGGYTEAF
>TRBV30|NA|TRBJ1-2
AWASGNYGYT
>TRBV7-9|NA|TRBJ1-1
ASSSPGHRNTEAF
>TRBV30|NA|TRBJ2-7
AWSVRQTVSYEQY
>TRBV7-9|NA|TRBJ2-7
ASSLSGQRENEQY
>TRBV5-1|NA|TRBJ2-3
ASSLRVAGGATDTQY
>TRBV28|NA|TRBJ1-1
ASSNLNTEAF
>TRBV2|NA|TRBJ2-7
ASSVHGGNYEQY
>TRBV7-2|NA|TRBJ2-7
ASSSLPYEQY
>TRBV19|NA|TRBJ2-1
ASSSFYNEQF
>TRBV21-1|NA|TRBJ2-5
ASSKVNSQETQY
>TRBV6-1|NA|TRBJ1-1
ASSRETSPEAF
>TRBV7-8|once|TRBJ2-7
ASSLAESSGAYEQY
>TRBV15|NA|TRBJ1-2
ATSPGVSYGYT
>TRBV25-1|NA|TRBJ1-1
ASGSIQLTGTEAF
>TRBV9|NA|TRBJ1-6
ASSEGQGSSPLH
>TRBV7-3|NA|TRBJ2-1
ASSPTAGYYNEQF
>TRBV19|NA|TRBJ2-3
ASRTGPTITDTQY
>TRBV6-6|NA|TRBJ2-7
ASSVIGQGEQY
>TRBV11-2|NA|TRBJ1-1
ASSLGLGIEAF
>TRBV4-2|NA|TRBJ2-7
ASSQDDFPGAYEQY
>TRBV11-3|NA|TRBJ2-1
ASSLVAGGHNEQF
>TRBV18|NA|TRBJ1-1
ASSLRQEPPEAF
>TRBV19|NA|TRBJ1-1
ASSMVVGGTEAF
>TRBV2|NA|TRBJ2-5
ASRENQETQY
>TRBV11-3|NA|TRBJ1-1
ASSLQNRRWTEAF
>TRBV27|NA|TRBJ2-1
ASSSLRAGGTPYNEQF
>TRBV2|NA|TRBJ2-3
ASRKWVLAGGRRDTQY
>TRBV19|NA|TRBJ2-1
ASSISPSARI
>TRBV15|NA|TRBJ1-6
ATSRFTPGGGNSPLH
>TRBV27|NA|TRBJ2-5
ASSPTDIQETQY
>TRBV7-9|NA|TRBJ2-7
ASSFWGQGEQY
>TRBV19|NA|TRBJ2-7
ASSTGAFTYEQY
>TRBV14|few|TRBJ1-2
ASSWGGQGHGYT
>TRBV6-6|NA|TRBJ1-5
ASSYPGDRSQH
>TRBV4-1|NA|TRBJ2-5
ASSQEGEGETQY
>TRBV19|few|TRBJ1-1
ASSRDRDIEAF
>TRBV16|NA|TRBJ1-5
ASSPRTTGNNQPQH
>TRBV7-9|NA|TRBJ1-5
ASSLGGGPQH
>TRBV4-1|once|TRBJ2-1
ASSQIGLAGGPSYNEQF
>TRBV5-6|NA|TRBJ2-5
ASSHQTSGSAETQY
>TRBV5-5|NA|TRBJ2-7
ASSLAGSHEQY